This T cell receptor beta chain derives from a study of CD8+CD57+ T cells in acquired aplastic anemia. Study as a whole: Sorted CD4+ and CD8+ cells yielded DNA averaging approximately 3 ug.

Study-wide results and limits: Around 30 was the count of CD8+ CDR3 sequences that patients shared with controls.

Genomic DNA acted as the template from which TCR beta VDJ combination and CDR3 sequence profiling were carried out. TCRdb processed the reads anew with MiXCR; each CDR3 protein has one entry. Among hundreds of thousands of distinct CDR3 sequences listed, over 25% were seen once. This clonotype was detected ten times or more. The antigen is unknown. There are 11 residues in the CDR3. V lost 6 bases, J lost 5 bases, and 7 bases lay in between. Germline CDR1 reads SNHLY; CDR2 reads FYNNEI. Patients included in sequencing had previously demonstrated CD8+CD57+ cell expansion by flow cytometry. Severe acquired aplastic anemia affected all patients. At the time of blood sampling, patients had not yet received any therapy.

V gene TRBV2 combines with J gene TRBJ2-5, with D hard to call. The origin of this receptor is a human donor with aplastic anemia. Sequencing used sorted CD4+, CD8+, or CD8+CD57+ T cells (not recorded which) from PBMCs. Here the CDR3 DNA reads TGTGCCAGCAGCTACGCGGAGACCCAGTACTTC. It specifies CASSYAETQYF.